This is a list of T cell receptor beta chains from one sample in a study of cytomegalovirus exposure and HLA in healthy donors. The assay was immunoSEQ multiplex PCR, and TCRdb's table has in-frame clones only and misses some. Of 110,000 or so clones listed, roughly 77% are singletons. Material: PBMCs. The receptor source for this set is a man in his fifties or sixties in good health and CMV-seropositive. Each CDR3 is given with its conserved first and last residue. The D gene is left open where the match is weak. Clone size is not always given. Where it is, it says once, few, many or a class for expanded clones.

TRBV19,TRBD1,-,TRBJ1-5,CASSPQDRGDNQPQHF,TGTGCCAGTAGTCCCCAGGACAGGGGAGATAATCAGCCCCAGCATTTT
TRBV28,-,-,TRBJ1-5,CASSFGGASNQPQHF,TGTGCCAGCAGTTTCGGGGGGGCGAGCAATCAGCCCCAGCATTTT
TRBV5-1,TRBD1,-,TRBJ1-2,CASSWAYGTGNYGYTF,TGCGCCAGCAGCTGGGCCTACGGGACAGGGAACTATGGCTACACCTTC
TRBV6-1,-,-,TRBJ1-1,CASTRTPDNTEAFF,TGTGCCAGCACCCGAACCCCAGATAACACTGAAGCTTTCTTT
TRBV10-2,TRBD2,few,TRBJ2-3,CASSDWGGPGRSDTQYF,TGCGCCAGCAGTGACTGGGGCGGGCCCGGGAGGTCAGATACGCAGTATTTT
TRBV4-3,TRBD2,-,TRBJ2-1,CASSQALAGAYEQFF,TGCGCCAGCAGCCAAGCACTAGCGGGAGCGTATGAGCAGTTCTTC
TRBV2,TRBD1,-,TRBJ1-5,CASDRKGQVLGRDQPQHF,TGTGCCAGCGACCGAAAGGGACAGGTTCTAGGTAGAGATCAGCCCCAGCATTTT
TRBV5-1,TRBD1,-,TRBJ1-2,CASSDSPGTGGFGYTF,TGCGCCAGCAGCGATAGCCCCGGGACAGGGGGCTTTGGCTACACCTTC
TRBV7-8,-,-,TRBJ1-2,CASSLQLTNYGYTF,TGTGCCAGCAGTCTACAGTTAACTAACTATGGCTACACCTTC
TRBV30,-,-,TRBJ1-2,CAWSSRYGYTF,TGTGCCTGGAGTTCGAGGTACGGCTACACCTTC
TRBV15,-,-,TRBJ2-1,CATSRLQGRNEQFF,TGTGCCACCAGCAGGTTGCAGGGTAGAAATGAGCAGTTCTTC
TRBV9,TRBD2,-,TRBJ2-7,CASSEGLAPYEQYF,TGTGCCAGCAGCGAGGGACTAGCGCCCTACGAGCAGTACTTC
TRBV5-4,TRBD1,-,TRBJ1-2,CASSPPDRSYGYTF,TGTGCCAGCAGCCCTCCGGACAGGAGCTATGGCTACACCTTC
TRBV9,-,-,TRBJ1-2,CASSVDHSNYGYTF,TGTGCCAGCAGCGTAGATCACAGTAACTATGGCTACACCTTC
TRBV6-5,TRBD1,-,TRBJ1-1,CAVWTGGKTEAFF,TGTGCCGTTTGGACAGGGGGTAAGACTGAAGCTTTCTTT
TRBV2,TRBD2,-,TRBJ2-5,CASRQKLAGEGETQYF,TGTGCCAGCAGACAGAAACTAGCGGGAGAGGGAGAGACCCAGTACTTC
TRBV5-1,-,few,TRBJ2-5,CASSLVQGQETQYF,TGCGCCAGCAGCTTGGTGCAGGGGCAAGAGACCCAGTACTTC
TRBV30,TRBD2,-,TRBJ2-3,CAWSWGLAGDTQYF,TGTGCCTGGAGTTGGGGACTAGCGGGAGATACGCAGTATTTT
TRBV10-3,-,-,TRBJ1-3,CAISVSGNTIYF,TGTGCCATCAGTGTCAGTGGAAACACCATATATTTT
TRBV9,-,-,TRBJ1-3,CASSVDSGGVHSGNTIYF,TGTGCCAGCAGCGTAGATAGTGGGGGGGTCCACTCTGGAAACACCATATATTTT
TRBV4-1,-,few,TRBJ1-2,CASRKGQGSYGYTF,TGCGCCAGCAGGAAGGGGCAGGGAAGCTATGGCTACACCTTC
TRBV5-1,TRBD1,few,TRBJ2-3,CASSSNSQGSTQYF,TGCGCCAGCAGCTCCAATTCACAGGGGAGCACGCAGTATTTT
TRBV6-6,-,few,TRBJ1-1,CASSDLRSHAEAFF,TGTGCCAGCAGCGACTTAAGGTCCCACGCTGAAGCTTTCTTT
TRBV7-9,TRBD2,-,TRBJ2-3,CASSFRGAQRGASTDTQYF,TGTGCCAGCAGCTTTAGAGGGGCCCAGCGGGGGGCTAGCACAGATACGCAGTATTTT
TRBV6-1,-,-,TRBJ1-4,CASSEYGGSSNEKLFF,TGTGCCAGCAGTGAATATGGGGGGTCTTCTAATGAAAAACTGTTTTTT
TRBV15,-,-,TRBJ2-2,CATKTRDWTGELFF,TGTGCCACCAAAACCCGGGATTGGACCGGGGAGCTGTTTTTT
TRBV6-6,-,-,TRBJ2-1,CASSGTYNEQFF,TGTGCCAGCAGCGGGACATACAATGAGCAGTTCTTC
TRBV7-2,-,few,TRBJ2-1,CASNTGTFHYNEQFF,TGTGCCAGCAACACCGGGACATTCCACTACAATGAGCAGTTCTTC
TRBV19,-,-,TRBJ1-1,CASSPQAFLTEAFF,TGTGCCAGTAGTCCACAGGCTTTTTTAACTGAAGCTTTCTTT
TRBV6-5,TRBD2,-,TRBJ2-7,CASSYEAASGTYEQYF,TGTGCCAGCAGTTACGAGGCGGCTAGCGGGACATACGAGCAGTACTTC
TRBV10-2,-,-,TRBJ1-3,CASSESQKNTIYF,TGCGCCAGCAGTGAGTCACAGAAAAACACCATATATTTT
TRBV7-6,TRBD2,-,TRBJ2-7,CASSSSSGTSGSPYEQYF,TGTGCCAGCAGCTCATCCTCCGGGACTAGCGGGAGTCCCTACGAGCAGTACTTC
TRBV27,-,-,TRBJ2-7,CASSLSQGLEQYF,TGTGCCAGCAGTTTATCGCAAGGACTCGAGCAGTACTTC
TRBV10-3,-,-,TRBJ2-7,CAISLGGSFYEQYF,TGTGCCATCAGCTTAGGGGGATCGTTCTACGAGCAGTACTTC
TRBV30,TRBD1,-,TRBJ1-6,CAWETGLNSPLHF,TGTGCCTGGGAGACAGGGTTAAATTCACCCCTCCACTTT
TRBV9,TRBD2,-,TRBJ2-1,CASSVGTSGRSYNEQFF,TGTGCCAGCAGCGTAGGGACTAGCGGGCGTTCCTACAATGAGCAGTTCTTC
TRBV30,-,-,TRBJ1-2,CAWGLREAHGYTF,TGTGCCTGGGGGCTGAGGGAGGCTCATGGCTACACCTTC
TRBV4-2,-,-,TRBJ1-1,CASSQGTVGTEAFF,TGTGCCAGCAGCCAAGGGACAGTCGGCACTGAAGCTTTCTTT
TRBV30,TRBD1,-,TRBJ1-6,CAWSAPGTGNNSPLHF,TGTGCCTGGAGTGCCCCCGGGACAGGGAATAATTCACCCCTCCACTTT
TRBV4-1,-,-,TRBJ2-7,CASSQDRGGALVYEQYF,TGCGCCAGCAGCCAAGATCGTGGGGGGGCGCTTGTCTACGAGCAGTACTTC
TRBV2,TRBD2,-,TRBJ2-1,CASRLAGGRNEQFF,TGTGCCAGCAGGCTAGCGGGAGGGCGAAATGAGCAGTTCTTC
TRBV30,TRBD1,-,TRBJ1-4,CAWATGNEKLFF,TGTGCCTGGGCGACAGGGAATGAAAAACTGTTTTTT
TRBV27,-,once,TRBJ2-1,CASSPGNEQFF,TGTGCCAGCAGTCCGGGGAATGAGCAGTTCTTC
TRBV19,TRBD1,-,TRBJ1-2,CASTRDRDSRYTF,TGTGCCAGTACTAGGGACAGGGACAGTCGCTACACCTTC
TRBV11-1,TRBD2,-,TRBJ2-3,CASSLAMPSGADTQYF,TGTGCCAGCAGCTTAGCGATGCCAAGCGGGGCAGATACGCAGTATTTT
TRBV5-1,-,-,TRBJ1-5,CASSLEFGSNQPQHF,TGCGCCAGCAGCTTGGAATTCGGTAGCAATCAGCCCCAGCATTTT
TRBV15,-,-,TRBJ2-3,CATSRDIGSGYSTDTQYF,TGTGCCACCAGCAGAGATATTGGTAGCGGATATAGCACAGATACGCAGTATTTT
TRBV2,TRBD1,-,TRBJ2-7,CASQGAEDSYEQYF,TGTGCCAGCCAGGGGGCTGAAGACTCCTACGAGCAGTACTTC
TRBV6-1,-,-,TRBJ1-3,CASSHPSAGNTIYF,TGTGCCAGCAGCCACCCTAGTGCTGGAAACACCATATATTTT
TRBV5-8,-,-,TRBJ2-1,CASSWGGRQVSYNEQFF,TGTGCCAGCAGCTGGGGGGGGAGACAGGTATCCTACAATGAGCAGTTCTTC
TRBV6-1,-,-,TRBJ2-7,CASGYPPGRRSEQYF,TGTGCCAGCGGCTACCCCCCAGGCAGGCGTAGCGAGCAGTACTTC
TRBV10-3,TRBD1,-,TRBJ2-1,CATTRQGEYNEQFF,TGTGCCACCACGCGACAGGGTGAGTACAATGAGCAGTTCTTC
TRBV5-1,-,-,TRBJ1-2,CASSLETNYGYTF,TGCGCCAGCAGCCTCGAGACTAACTATGGCTACACCTTC
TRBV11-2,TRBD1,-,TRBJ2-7,CASSLKGGQGTSSYEQYF,TGTGCCAGCAGCTTAAAGGGGGGACAGGGGACGTCCTCCTACGAGCAGTACTTC
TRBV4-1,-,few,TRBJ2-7,CASSQEPKESSYEQYF,TGCGCCAGCAGCCAAGAGCCTAAGGAGAGCTCCTACGAGCAGTACTTC
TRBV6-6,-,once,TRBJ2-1,CASLRGVGRGYEQFF,TGTGCCAGCCTCCGGGGAGTGGGCCGAGGGTATGAGCAGTTCTTC
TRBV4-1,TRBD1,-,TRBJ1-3,CASSQWTGVGNTIYF,TGCGCCAGCAGCCAATGGACAGGGGTTGGAAACACCATATATTTT
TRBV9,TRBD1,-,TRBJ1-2,CASSVADREDYGYTF,TGTGCCAGCAGCGTAGCAGACAGGGAGGACTATGGCTACACCTTC
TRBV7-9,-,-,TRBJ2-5,CASSPIGAEAAGTQYF,TGTGCCAGCAGTCCTATTGGAGCGGAGGCCGCGGGGACCCAGTACTTC